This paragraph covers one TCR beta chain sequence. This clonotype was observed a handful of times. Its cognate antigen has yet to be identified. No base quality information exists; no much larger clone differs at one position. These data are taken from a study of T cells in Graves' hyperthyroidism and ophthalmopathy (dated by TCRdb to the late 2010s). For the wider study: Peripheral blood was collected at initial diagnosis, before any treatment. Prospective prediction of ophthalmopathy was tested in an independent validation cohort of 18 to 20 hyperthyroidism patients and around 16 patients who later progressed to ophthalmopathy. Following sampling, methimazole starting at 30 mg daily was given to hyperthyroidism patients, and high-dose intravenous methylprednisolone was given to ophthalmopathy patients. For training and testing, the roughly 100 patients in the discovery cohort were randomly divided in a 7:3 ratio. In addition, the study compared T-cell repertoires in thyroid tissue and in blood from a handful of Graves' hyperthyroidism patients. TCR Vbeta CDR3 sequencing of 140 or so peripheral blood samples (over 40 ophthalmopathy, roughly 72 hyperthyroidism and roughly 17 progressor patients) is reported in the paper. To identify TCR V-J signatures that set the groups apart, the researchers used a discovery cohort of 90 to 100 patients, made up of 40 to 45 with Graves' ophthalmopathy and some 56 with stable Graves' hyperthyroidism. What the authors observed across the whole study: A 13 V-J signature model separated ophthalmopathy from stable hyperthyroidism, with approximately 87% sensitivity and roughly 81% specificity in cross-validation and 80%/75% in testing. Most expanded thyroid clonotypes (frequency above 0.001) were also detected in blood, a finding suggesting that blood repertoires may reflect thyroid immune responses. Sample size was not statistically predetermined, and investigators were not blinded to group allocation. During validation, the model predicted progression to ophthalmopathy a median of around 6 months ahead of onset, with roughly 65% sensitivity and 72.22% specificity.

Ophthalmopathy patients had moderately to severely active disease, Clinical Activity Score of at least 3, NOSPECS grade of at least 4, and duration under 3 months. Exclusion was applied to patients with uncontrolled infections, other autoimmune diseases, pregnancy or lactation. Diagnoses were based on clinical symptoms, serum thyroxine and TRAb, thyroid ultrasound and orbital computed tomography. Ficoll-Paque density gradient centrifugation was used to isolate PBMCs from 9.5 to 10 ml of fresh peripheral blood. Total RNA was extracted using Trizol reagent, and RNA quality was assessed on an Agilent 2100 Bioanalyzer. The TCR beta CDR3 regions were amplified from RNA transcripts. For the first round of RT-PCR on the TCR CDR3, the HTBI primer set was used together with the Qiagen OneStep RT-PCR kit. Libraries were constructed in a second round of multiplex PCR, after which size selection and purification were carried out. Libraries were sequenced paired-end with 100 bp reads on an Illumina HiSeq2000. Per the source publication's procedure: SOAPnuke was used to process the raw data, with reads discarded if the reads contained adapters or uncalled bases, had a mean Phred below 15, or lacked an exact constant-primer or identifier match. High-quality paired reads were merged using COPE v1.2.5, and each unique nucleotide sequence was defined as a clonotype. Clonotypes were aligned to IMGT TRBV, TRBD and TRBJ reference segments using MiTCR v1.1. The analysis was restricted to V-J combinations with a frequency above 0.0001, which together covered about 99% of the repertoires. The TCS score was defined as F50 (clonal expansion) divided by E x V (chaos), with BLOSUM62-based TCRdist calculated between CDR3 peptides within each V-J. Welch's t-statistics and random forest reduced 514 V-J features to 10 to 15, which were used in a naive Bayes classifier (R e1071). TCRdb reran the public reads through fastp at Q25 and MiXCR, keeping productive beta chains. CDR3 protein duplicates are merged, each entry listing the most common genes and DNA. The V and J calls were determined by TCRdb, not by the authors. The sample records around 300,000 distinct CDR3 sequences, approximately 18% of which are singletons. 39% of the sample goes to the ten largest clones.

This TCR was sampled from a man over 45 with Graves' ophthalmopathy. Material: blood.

The base sequence is TGTGCCAGCAGTTCGAGCGATAGCACAGATACGCAGTATTTT. Translated, it gives CASSSSDSTDTQYF. The chain is assembled from TRBV28 and TRBJ2-3; no D gene can be assigned with confidence. From its cysteine to its phenylalanine, the CDR3 spans 14 amino acids. CDR3 DNA only is kept here, 42 bases in frame from base 1. The germline V gene specifies MDHEN as CDR1 and SYDVKM as CDR2. V is cut by 4 bases and J by 0 bases, and the space between the germline ends is 8 bases.